This entry lists 25 T cell receptor beta chains sequenced from one sample in a study of blood T cell repertoires in COVID-19. Sequencing was performed with immunoSEQ multiplex PCR; in TCRdb, only in-frame clones are kept and a portion is missing. The repertoire holds 250,000 to 300,000 clones, with around 86% as singletons. The sequenced sample was peripheral blood. The receptors here all came from a woman aged 60-70 years with active or convalescent COVID-19.

The chain has TRBV18 and TRBJ2-3; 12 bases map to TRBD2. Trimming removed 5 bases from V and 7 bases from J; junction bases left unmatched: 10. Germline CDR1 and CDR2: KGHSH and LQKENI. This CDR3 spans 16 amino acids. CDR3 in DNA: TGTGCCAGCTCAGGGCCGGGACTAGCGGGTGGAAATACGCAGTATTTT. It specifies CASSGPGLAGGNTQYF.

The J gene is TRBJ2-7, the V gene TRBV30, with 8 bases aligning to TRBD1. V lost 3 bases and J lost 4; bases outside the gene matches: 8. The CDR3 is made up of 14 amino acids. In germline, CDR1 is GTSNPN, CDR2 SVGIG (reference sequence). The CDR3 DNA reads TGTGCCTGGAGCCCGACAGGGGTAGGGTACGAGCAGTACTTC. The encoded protein is CAWSPTGVGYEQYF.

The rearrangement joins TRBV9 to TRBJ2-7; 7 nucleotides align to TRBD2. The CDR3 totals 14 residues. Germline V gene data show CDR1 as SGDLS and CDR2 as YYNGEE. Unmatched junction bases numbered 16, after V lost 4 bases and J lost 12 bases. The CDR3 DNA reads as TGTGCCAGCAGCCAAACCCCCGGGACTACTAGCCCGTACTTC. It yields the protein CASSQTPGTTSPYF.

The chain carries TRBV7-9 and TRBJ2-7, with 8 bases lining up with TRBD1. CDR1 SEHNR and CDR2 FQNEAQ come from the germline V gene (reference sequence). CDR3 length: 17 amino acids. V lost 5 bases, J lost 5 bases, and 17 bases stayed unmatched. The CDR3, as DNA: TGTGCCAGCAGCCACCCTAGCCAGGGGGCTATAGGAAACGAGCAGTACTTC. Translating gives CASSHPSQGAIGNEQYF.

On this clone itself: The same CDR3 also results from other DNA sequences found in this sample. This rearrangement joins TRBV18 to TRBJ2-1; TRBD2 matches 11 bases. Germline V CDR1 and CDR2: KGHSH, LQKENI. The CDR3 consists of 16 residues. The ends lost 3 bases at V and 4 bases at J; junction bases unmatched: 5. CDR3 sequence (DNA): TGTGCCAGCTCACCTGGGACTAGCGGACCTTACAATGAGCAGTTCTTC. Its translation is CASSPGTSGPYNEQFF.

The chain recombines TRBV2 with TRBJ1-6; weak D call: TRBD1 (5 bases). Germline V gene lookup returns CDR1 SNHLY and CDR2 FYNNEI. V shed 4 bases and J shed 9 bases, with 13 bases lying between them. This CDR3 is 14 amino acids long. The chain's CDR3 is CASSVSGKFSPLHF. As DNA, the CDR3 is TGTGCCAGCAGTGTTTCAGGGAAGTTTTCACCCCTCCACTTT. Full variable domain (remainder filled in from reference TRBV2 and TRBJ1-6): EPEVTQTPSHQVTQMGQEVILRCVPISNHLYFYWYRQILGQKVEFLVSFYNNEISEKSEIFDDQFSVERPDGSNFTLKIRSTKLEDSAMYFCASSVSGKFSPLHFGNGTRLTVT.

The table lists this clone with many counts. The V call is TRBV28, the J call TRBJ2-1; 10 positions match TRBD1. CDR1 is MDHEN, CDR2 SYDVKM, per germline. V shed 8 bases and J 6 bases; nucleotides not matched to a gene: 10. There are 15 residues in the CDR3. The CDR3, as DNA: TGTGCCAGCTCCCCCCGGGACAGGGGCCGCAATGAGCAGTTCTTC. As protein: CASSPRDRGRNEQFF.

V gene TRBV6-2 or TRBV6-3 combines with J gene TRBJ2-7; 8 bases align to TRBD1. CDR1 is MNHEY and CDR2 is SVGEGT in the germline V gene. CDR3 length: 15 residues. V lost 2 bases to trimming and J lost 2 bases; unmatched junction nucleotides: 5. The DNA for the CDR3 is TGTGCCAGCAGTTACGACAGGGGAGGTCCCTACGAGCAGTACTTC. Its translation: CASSYDRGGPYEQYF.

The chain is built from TRBV7-2 and TRBJ2-7; D might be TRBD2 (6 bases). V lost 2 bases and J 5 bases, leaving 10 bases between the germline ends. In germline, CDR1 is SGHTA, CDR2 FQGNSA. The CDR3 loop spans 13 amino acids. This CDR3 is CASSLSRGDEQYF. As DNA, the CDR3 is TGTGCCAGCAGCTTATCCCGCGGGGACGAGCAGTACTTC.

This chain uses TRBV9 with TRBJ1-5, with a tentative D call TRBD1 (5 bases). Germline CDR1 reads SGDLS; CDR2 reads YYNGEE. V lost 0 bases and J 5 bases, leaving 9 bases between the germline ends. The CDR3 consists of 14 residues. The CDR3 DNA follows: TGTGCCAGCAGCGTAGCGGTAGGGGATCAGCCCCAGCATTTT. As protein: CASSVAVGDQPQHF. The variable domain in full, completed from reference TRBV9 and TRBJ1-5, reads DSGVTQTPKHLITATGQRVTLRCSPRSGDLSVYWYQQSLDQGLQFLIQYYNGEERAKGNILERFSAQQFPDLHSELNLSSLELGDSALYFCASSVAVGDQPQHFGDGTRLSIL.

Comment on this clone: An end of the junction does not agree with germline; a read error may underlie this. This rearrangement joins TRBV12-5 to TRBJ2-7; 9 bases line up with TRBD1. There are 15 residues in the CDR3. Germline V gene lookup returns CDR1 LGHNT and CDR2 FRNRAP. CDR3 sequence reads: CASGLGDRGDYEQYF. The CDR3 coding sequence is TGTGCTAGTGGGTTGGGCGACAGGGGGGATTACGAGCAGTACTTC.

The rearrangement joins TRBV7-7 to TRBJ2-1; D is uncertain. The CDR3 is 15 amino acids. V lost 1 base to trimming and J lost 1 base, with 8 bases between them. CDR1 is SSHAT and CDR2 is FNYEAQ in the germline V gene (reference sequence). The CDR3 DNA sequence: TGTGCCAGCAGCTTAGAGCACGAGTCCTACAATGAGCAGTTCTTC. Its translation is CASSLEHESYNEQFF.

The chain combines TRBV30 with TRBJ2-1, with 9 positions matching TRBD2. The V and J ends lost 4 bases and 8 bases, in that order; junction bases with no gene match: 9. Germline V gives CDR1 GTSNPN, CDR2 SVGIG (reference sequence). The length of the CDR3 is 14 residues. In nucleotides, the CDR3 is TGTGCCTGGAATCTGGCGGGGGGGCCCGATGAGCAGTTCTTC. Its translation: CAWNLAGGPDEQFF.

This clone came up a few times. This chain links TRBV19 with TRBJ1-5; 9 bases are a match to TRBD1. The CDR3 totals 17 residues. Per germline, CDR1 LNHDA and CDR2 SQIVND (reference sequence). V was clipped by 0 bases and J by 5 bases; unmatched bases: 8. CDR3 nucleotide sequence: TGTGCCAGTAGTATAGATGTATTGGGACAGGGAGATCAGCCCCAGCATTTT. It codes for CASSIDVLGQGDQPQHF.

This chain connects TRBV4-3 to TRBJ2-6; D is perhaps TRBD1 (7 bases). This CDR3 has 16 amino acids. The ends were cut back, 1 base at V and 8 bases at J, with 15 bases in the middle. CDR1 and CDR2 from the germline V gene are LGHNA and YSLEER. The CDR3 spells CASSQAAGQFSNVLTF. Here the CDR3 DNA reads TGCGCCAGCAGCCAAGCCGCGGGACAGTTTTCCAACGTCCTGACTTTC.

The rearrangement links TRBV27 to TRBJ2-1; 8 bases line up with TRBD2. CDR3 length: 16 amino acids. Germline CDR1 reads MNHEY; CDR2 reads SMNVEV (reference sequence). J was trimmed by 8 bases and V by 0 bases; bases with no gene match: 9. In nucleotides, the CDR3 is TGTGCCAGCAGTTTATCCCCGGGACTAGAGGTCCATGAGCAGTTCTTC. Its translation: CASSLSPGLEVHEQFF.

The chain has TRBV11-2 and TRBJ2-7, with D perhaps matching TRBD2 (6 bases). CDR1 and CDR2 (germline): SGHAT, FQNNGV. With 0 bases removed from V and 7 bases from J, the gap between germline ends came to 16 bases. This CDR3 contains 15 residues. This CDR3 is CASSLDMRTAGEQYF. In nucleotides, the CDR3 is TGTGCCAGCAGCTTAGATATGCGAACTGCGGGGGAGCAGTACTTC.

This chain uses TRBV28 with TRBJ2-3; 10 bases are shared with TRBD1. The CDR3 is 16 residues long. V dropped 5 bases and J dropped 4; count of bases not matched to a gene: 9. CDR1 is MDHEN, CDR2 SYDVKM, per germline. Here the CDR3 reads CASSPVRDRGPDTQYF. The CDR3 bases are TGTGCCAGCAGTCCTGTCCGGGACAGGGGACCAGATACGCAGTATTTT.

The rearrangement links TRBV6-5 to TRBJ1-2, with D uncertain. Trimming removed 10 bases from V and 4 bases from J, with 16 bases in between. Germline V gene data show CDR1 as MNHEY and CDR2 as SVGAGI. The CDR3 spans 13 residues. The CDR3 sequence: CATNSGPRYGYTF. DNA for the CDR3: TGTGCCACCAACAGCGGGCCTCGCTATGGCTACACCTTC.

V usage is TRBV10-2 and J usage is TRBJ2-7, with 10 bases aligning to TRBD2. V was pared by 0 bases and J by 3 bases, with 14 bases of the junction left unmatched. The CDR3 runs 19 residues. Germline lookup yields CDR1 WSHSY and CDR2 SAAADI. This CDR3 reads CASSESTGYYTSGDYEQYF. The CDR3 nucleotides are TGCGCCAGCAGTGAGTCGACAGGGTATTATACTAGCGGGGACTACGAGCAGTACTTC.

V usage is TRBV4-3 and J usage is TRBJ1-4, with D hard to call. Trimming removed 2 bases at V and 2 bases at J, with 6 bases between. The CDR3 has 14 amino acids. Germline-derived CDR1 and CDR2 are LGHNA and YSLEER. CDR3 sequence: CASSQSRTNEKLFF. The DNA for the CDR3 is TGCGCCAGCAGCCAATCCCGGACTAATGAAAAACTGTTTTTT.

This chain connects TRBV6-5 to TRBJ2-1, with TRBD2 identical over 12 bases. Germline values: CDR1 MNHEY, CDR2 SVGAGI. The CDR3 runs to 15 residues. Trimming cost V 4 bases and J 7 bases; bases outside gene matches: 5. The CDR3 sequence: CASSWTSGVQNEQFF. In DNA form, the CDR3 reads TGTGCCAGCAGTTGGACTAGCGGGGTACAGAATGAGCAGTTCTTC.

V gene TRBV4-1 combines with J gene TRBJ1-1; TRBD1 might be the D (5 bases). Trimming removed 0 bases at V and 3 bases at J, with 8 bases between. This CDR3 region has 14 residues. In germline, CDR1 is MGHRA, CDR2 YSYEKL. The CDR3 DNA sequence: TGCGCCAGCAGCCAAGATATGGGGCACACTGAAGCTTTCTTT. The encoded protein is CASSQDMGHTEAFF.

This rearrangement joins TRBV19 to TRBJ1-6; the match to TRBD1 covers 10 bases. CDR1 and CDR2 from the germline V gene are LNHDA and SQIVND (reference sequence). This CDR3 spans 17 amino acids. V was pared by 3 bases and J by 3 bases, with 5 bases of the junction left unmatched. DNA for the CDR3: TGTGCCAGTAGTATTCGCGGGACAGGGGTCTATAATTCACCCCTCCACTTT. Protein sequence: CASSIRGTGVYNSPLHF. The complete variable domain, with remaining parts taken from reference TRBV19 and TRBJ1-6, reads DGGITQSPKYLFRKEGQNVTLSCEQNLNHDAMYWYRQDPGQGLRLIYYSQIVNDFQKGDIAEGYSVSREKKESFPLTVTSAQKNPTAFYLCASSIRGTGVYNSPLHFGNGTRLTVT.

The J gene is TRBJ1-5, the V gene TRBV19; TRBD1 might be the D (6 bases). CDR3 length: 20 residues. V was pared by 6 bases and J by 0 bases, with 27 bases between. Germline CDR1 is LNHDA and CDR2 is SQIVND (reference sequence). The CDR3 DNA reads as TGTGCCAGTAGAGTCGGGGGGCCCGATGGATTTGGGTATAGCAATCAGCCCCAGCATTTT. It yields the protein CASRVGGPDGFGYSNQPQHF.